Given below is one TCR beta chain in context. The sample comes from a study of blood T cell repertoires in COVID-19. The assay was immunoSEQ multiplex PCR, and TCRdb's table has in-frame clones only and misses some. Among roughly 120,000 clones listed, about 90% were seen once. Germline V lookup: CDR1 MNHEY, CDR2 SMNVEV (reference sequence). There are 16 residues in the CDR3. V lost 5 bases, J lost 5 bases, and 13 bases stayed unmatched. Source material: peripheral blood. This receptor was obtained from a man between 45 and 60 years old with COVID-19, enrolled during active disease. V is TRBV27 and J is TRBJ2-5; 8 bases align to TRBD2. CDR3 loop: CASSPGLARGRETQYF. The CDR3 DNA is TGTGCCAGCAGTCCTGGACTAGCCAGGGGCCGGGAGACCCAGTACTTC.